What follows are 30 T cell receptor beta chains derived from one specimen sequenced in a study of blood T cell repertoires in COVID-19. Assay used: immunoSEQ multiplex PCR; TCRdb lists only in-frame clones, some missing. The sample lists 80,000 to 100,000 clones; 74% were seen once. What was sequenced was peripheral blood. The receptor source for this set is a man in his 70s with COVID-19, enrolled during active disease.

The V and J genes are TRBV5-6 and TRBJ2-3, with 7 positions matching TRBD2. Germline-derived CDR1 and CDR2 are SGHDT and YYEEEE. CDR3 length: 15 amino acids. V was pared by 1 base and J by 2 bases, with 4 bases of the junction left unmatched. CDR3 amino acids: CASSLPGDYTDTQYF. For the CDR3, the DNA is TGTGCCAGCAGCTTGCCCGGGGACTACACAGATACGCAGTATTTT. Full variable domain (outside the CDR3, taken from reference TRBV5-6 and TRBJ2-3): DAGVTQSPTHLIKTRGQQVTLRCSPKSGHDTVSWYQQALGQGPQFIFQYYEEEERQRGNFPDRFSGHQFPNYSSELNVNALLLGDSALYLCASSLPGDYTDTQYFGPGTRLTVL.

CDR3 protein: CASSFSAGNEQFF. The CDR3 coding sequence is TGTGCCAGCAGTTTTTCGGCCGGGAATGAGCAGTTCTTC. The chain uses TRBV12-3 or TRBV12-4 and TRBJ2-1; no firm D call. The CDR3 covers 13 residues. The V end was cut by 3 bases, the J end by 7 bases, with 10 bases between.

This chain joins TRBV20-1 and TRBJ2-3; 10 bases align to TRBD2. V gave up 3 bases and J gave up 4 bases; unmatched junction bases: 7. There are 15 residues in the CDR3. Germline V CDR1 and CDR2: DFQATT, SNEGSKA (reference sequence). The CDR3 region is CSASLLAGVADTQYF. In DNA, the CDR3 is TGCAGTGCTAGTCTCCTAGCGGGAGTGGCAGATACGCAGTATTTT.

V gene TRBV28 combines with J gene TRBJ1-5; the D gene is possibly TRBD1 (5 bases). Trimming left V 3 bases short and J 7 bases short, with 13 bases between. The CDR3 runs 14 residues. Germline CDR1 reads MDHEN; CDR2 reads SYDVKM. The CDR3 DNA is TGTGCCAGCAGTTTTGCGGGGGATTGGCAGCCCCAGCATTTT. Protein sequence: CASSFAGDWQPQHF. The complete variable domain, with remaining parts taken from reference TRBV28 and TRBJ1-5, reads DVKVTQSSRYLVKRTGEKVFLECVQDMDHENMFWYRQDPGLGLRLIYFSYDVKMKEKGDIPEGYSVSREKKERFSLILESASTNQTSMYLCASSFAGDWQPQHFGDGTRLSIL.

The chain combines TRBV11-2 with TRBJ2-3; 11 bases line up with TRBD2. V dropped 0 bases and J dropped 3; count of bases not matched to a gene: 2. The CDR3 has 16 amino acids. Germline lookup yields CDR1 SGHAT and CDR2 FQNNGV. CDR3 sequence: CASSLELAGETDTQYF. The CDR3 DNA follows: TGTGCCAGCAGCTTAGAACTAGCGGGAGAAACAGATACGCAGTATTTT.

The V gene is TRBV30, the J gene TRBJ2-7, with unresolved D. V was cut by 1 base and J by 0 bases, with 4 bases left in between. This CDR3 has 12 residues. CDR1 and CDR2 from the germline V gene are GTSNPN and SVGIG (reference sequence). The CDR3 nucleotides read TGTGCCTGGAGTGCGGGCTCCTACGAGCAGTACTTC. This codes for CAWSAGSYEQYF.

In nucleotides, the CDR3 is TGCGCCAGCAGCTTGGTCACGGGGACAGGGTCCCACGGGGAGCTGTTTTTT. Translating it yields CASSLVTGTGSHGELFF. The V gene is TRBV5-1, the J gene TRBJ2-2; 9 nucleotides agree with TRBD1. The CDR3 is 17 amino acids. The germline V gene encodes CDR1 SGHRS and CDR2 YFSETQ. J gave up 7 bases and V 0 bases, and 10 bases lay outside the gene matches.

The chain combines TRBV5-6 with TRBJ1-2; D might be TRBD1 (6 bases). Trimming cost V 0 bases and J 5 bases, with 14 bases left between them. CDR1 is SGHDT and CDR2 is YYEEEE in the germline V gene. This CDR3 region has 15 residues. The chain's CDR3 is CASSLVRGQGYGYTF. The CDR3 nucleotides are TGTGCCAGCAGCTTGGTGCGGGGGCAGGGGTATGGCTACACCTTC.

The chain uses TRBV5-1 and TRBJ2-7, with 7 bases matching TRBD1. Unmatched junction bases numbered 3, after V lost 0 bases and J lost 6 bases. The CDR3 totals 13 residues. CDR1 and CDR2 (germline): SGHRS, YFSETQ. The DNA for the CDR3 is TGCGCCAGCAGCTTGGGACAGGGCGGCGAGCAGTACTTC. It yields the protein CASSLGQGGEQYF.

The rearrangement links TRBV7-2 to TRBJ2-7, with 13 bases matching TRBD2. This CDR3 spans 15 amino acids. Trimming at V came to 5 bases and at J to 5 bases, leaving 6 bases not matched to a gene. The V gene's germline CDR1 is SGHTA and CDR2 FQGNSA. DNA of the CDR3: TGTGCCAGCAGCCCCGGACTAGCGGGAGTCGACGAGCAGTACTTC. Residues: CASSPGLAGVDEQYF. The variable domain in full, with the rest retrieved from reference TRBV7-2 and TRBJ2-7, is GAGVSQSPSNKVTEKGKDVELRCDPISGHTALYWYRQSLGQGLEFLIYFQGNSAPDKSGLPSDRFSAERTGGSVSTLTIQRTQQEDSAVYLCASSPGLAGVDEQYFGPGTRLTVT.

Comment on this clone: An end of the junction does not agree with germline; a read error may underlie this. V usage is TRBV7-2 and J usage is TRBJ2-3; TRBD1 agrees at 8 bases. CDR1 and CDR2 from the germline V gene are SGHTA and FQGNSA. This CDR3 has 13 residues. CDR3 DNA sequence: TGTGCCAGCAGCTTAGGGGGCCGGGACAGGTCCTTTTTT. Translating gives CASSLGGRDRSFF.

This chain links TRBV6-2 or TRBV6-3 with TRBJ2-3, with 14 positions matching TRBD2. The CDR3 runs to 20 residues. Per germline, CDR1 MNHEY and CDR2 SVGEGT. V trimming: 2 bases; J trimming: 2 bases; junction bases outside the gene matches: 12. The CDR3, as DNA: TGTGCCAGCAGTTACCCCTCCTCCCGGGGACTAGCGGGGGCCACAGATACGCAGTATTTT. This encodes CASSYPSSRGLAGATDTQYF.

The V and J genes are TRBV27 and TRBJ2-7; TRBD1 aligns across 9 bases. The CDR3 covers 14 residues. The J segment lost 5 bases and the V segment lost 6 bases, leaving 8 bases of the junction unmatched. CDR1 is MNHEY and CDR2 is SMNVEV in the germline V gene (reference sequence). Here the CDR3 reads CASSPGQGYHEQYF. DNA for the CDR3: TGTGCCAGCAGCCCGGGACAGGGTTACCACGAGCAGTACTTC.

The genes are TRBV9 and TRBJ1-3, with a tentative D call TRBD1 (5 bases). V was cut by 3 bases and J by 2 bases, with 9 bases left in between. Germline lookup yields CDR1 SGDLS and CDR2 YYNGEE. The CDR3 sequence is 14 residues long. The CDR3 loop is CASSGQGAGNTIYF. Here the CDR3 DNA reads TGTGCCAGCAGCGGTCAGGGTGCTGGAAACACCATATATTTT.

The rearrangement uses TRBV7-3 and TRBJ2-1; TRBD2 aligns across 10 bases. With 1 base clipped from V and 9 bases from J, the junction kept 12 bases outside the gene matches. This CDR3 has 17 amino acids. The germline V gene has CDR1 SGHTA and CDR2 FQGTGA. CDR3 sequence reads: CASSLRPSGSIGGEQFF. CDR3 DNA sequence: TGTGCCAGCAGCTTAAGGCCTAGCGGGAGTATAGGTGGTGAGCAGTTCTTC.

The chain recombines TRBV7-2 with TRBJ2-1, with D tentatively TRBD1 (5 bases). Per the germline V gene, CDR1 is SGHTA and CDR2 is FQGNSA. The CDR3 loop spans 15 amino acids. The ends were cut back, 1 base at V and 3 bases at J, with 10 bases in the middle. DNA of the CDR3: TGTGCCAGCAGCTTAGAAGGGGCACACTACAATGAGCAGTTCTTC. It translates to CASSLEGAHYNEQFF.

The chain has TRBV24-1 and TRBJ2-2, with a weak D call TRBD1 (5 bases). The CDR3 sequence is 18 residues long. Trimming removed 4 bases from V and 5 bases from J, with 22 bases in between. The germline V gene encodes CDR1 KGHDR and CDR2 SFDVKD. The CDR3 coding sequence is TGTGCCACCAGTGACGGCCCCCAGGGTAAATTGGGGACCGGGGAGCTGTTTTTT. The encoded protein is CATSDGPQGKLGTGELFF.

The rearrangement links TRBV5-6 to TRBJ1-6; 9 bases match TRBD1. CDR3 length: 16 amino acids. Germline CDR1 reads SGHDT; CDR2 reads YYEEEE. V was clipped by 2 bases and J by 5 bases; unmatched bases: 5. The CDR3, as DNA: TGTGCCAGCAGCTTCCGACAGGGGGTTGATAATTCACCCCTCCACTTT. The encoded protein is CASSFRQGVDNSPLHF. Using reference TRBV5-6 and TRBJ1-6 for the parts outside the CDR3, the full variable domain is DAGVTQSPTHLIKTRGQQVTLRCSPKSGHDTVSWYQQALGQGPQFIFQYYEEEERQRGNFPDRFSGHQFPNYSSELNVNALLLGDSALYLCASSFRQGVDNSPLHFGNGTRLTVT.

Only a few counts were recorded for this clone. The chain carries TRBV15 and TRBJ1-1; 7 bases align to TRBD1. CDR3 size: 15 residues. Germline lookup yields CDR1 LNHNV and CDR2 YYDKDF (reference sequence). Trimming took 5 bases from V and 4 from J; bases not matched to a gene: 10. CDR3 protein: CATSGGDRDGTEAFF. The CDR3 DNA follows: TGTGCCACCAGCGGGGGAGACAGGGACGGCACTGAAGCTTTCTTT.

DNA for the CDR3: TGTGCCAGCAGCCAAGGGGCAGGGAACTATGGCTACACCTTC. It specifies CASSQGAGNYGYTF. V and J are TRBV28 and TRBJ1-2; D may be TRBD1 (5 bases). Germline assignment: CDR1 MDHEN and CDR2 SYDVKM. The CDR3 totals 14 residues. V was pared by 6 bases and J by 2 bases, with 13 bases between.

This clone was observed a single time. The chain links TRBV15 to TRBJ2-7; possibly TRBD1 for D (5 bases). Germline V gene lookup returns CDR1 LNHNV and CDR2 YYDKDF (reference sequence). V was shortened by 1 base and J by 3 bases, with 10 bases between the two germline ends. The CDR3 spans 14 residues. The CDR3 DNA follows: TGTGCCACCAGCAGAGGGGGCAGCTTCTACGAGCAGTACTTC. Protein sequence: CATSRGGSFYEQYF.

The chain uses TRBV7-9 and TRBJ2-1; D might be TRBD2 (5 bases). V shed 1 base and J shed 15 bases, with 13 bases lying between them. The CDR3 spans 12 residues. CDR1 and CDR2 from the germline V gene are SEHNR and FQNEAQ (reference sequence). The CDR3 region is CASSLEASRGFF. The CDR3 bases are TGTGCCAGCAGCTTAGAGGCTTCCCGGGGGTTCTTC. The full variable domain, in which reference TRBV7-9 and TRBJ2-1 provide the parts outside the CDR3, is DTGVSQNPRHKITKRGQNVTFRCDPISEHNRLYWYRQTLGQGPEFLTYFQNEAQLEKSRLLSDRFSAERPKGSFSTLEIQRTEQGDSAMYLCASSLEASRGFFGPGTRLTVL.

The chain uses TRBV4-3 and TRBJ2-7, with 9 bases that match TRBD1. The CDR3 length is 17 residues. The junction had 11 bases not matched to a gene; V was cut back by 0 bases and J by 5 bases. Germline V gives CDR1 LGHNA, CDR2 YSLEER. CDR3 bases: TGCGCCAGCAGCCAAGATCACCGCGGACAGGGGTTCCACGAGCAGTACTTC. Translation: CASSQDHRGQGFHEQYF.

The rearrangement joins TRBV3-1 (or the pseudogene TRBV3-2) to TRBJ2-7, with TRBD1 as a possible D gene (6 bases). The CDR3 length is 14 residues. Trimming stripped 6 bases from V and 4 bases from J, with 16 bases between. In germline, CDR1 is LGHDT, CDR2 YNNKEL (reference sequence). The CDR3 sequence is CASRQGETSYEQYF. The CDR3 nucleotides read TGTGCCAGCAGACAGGGTGAGACGAGTTACGAGCAGTACTTC.

The chain is built from TRBV11-3 and TRBJ2-2, with a possible D match to TRBD2 (5 bases). Germline V gene sequence: CDR1 SGHNT, CDR2 YENEEA. V was clipped by 5 bases and J by 2 bases, with 12 bases between them. The length of the CDR3 is 15 residues. The chain's CDR3 is CASSKSGSNTGELFF. CDR3 bases: TGTGCCAGCAGCAAAAGCGGAAGTAACACCGGGGAGCTGTTTTTT. The full variable domain, its missing parts supplied by reference TRBV11-3 and TRBJ2-2, is EAGVVQSPRYKIIEKKQPVAFWCNPISGHNTLYWYLQNLGQGPELLIRYENEEAVDDSQLPKDRFSAERLKGVDSTLKIQPAELGDSAVYLCASSKSGSNTGELFFGEGSRLTVL.

The chain employs TRBV9 and TRBJ1-2; 9 positions match TRBD1. Germline trimming cut 3 bases from V and 1 base from J; bases unmatched to any gene: 13. The CDR3 is 18 residues long. The germline gives CDR1 SGDLS, CDR2 YYNGEE. The CDR3 DNA reads as TGTGCCAGCAGCGCCTTAGATCCCACAGGGGGCCTTAACTATGGCTACACCTTC. Its translation: CASSALDPTGGLNYGYTF. The variable domain in full, completed from reference TRBV9 and TRBJ1-2, reads DSGVTQTPKHLITATGQRVTLRCSPRSGDLSVYWYQQSLDQGLQFLIQYYNGEERAKGNILERFSAQQFPDLHSELNLSSLELGDSALYFCASSALDPTGGLNYGYTFGSGTRLTVV.

V is TRBV11-3 and J is TRBJ2-7; 8 bases agree with TRBD2. The germline V gene has CDR1 SGHNT and CDR2 YENEEA. The V and J ends lost 1 base and 6 bases, in that order; junction bases with no gene match: 11. This CDR3 has 16 residues. CDR3 bases: TGTGCCAGCAGCTTAGCCTGGACTAGCCGCACTCGCGAGCAGTACTTC. This translates into CASSLAWTSRTREQYF.

The chain couples TRBV27 to TRBJ2-5, with 12 bases that match TRBD1. V was pared by 3 bases and J by 4 bases, with 6 bases of the junction left unmatched. CDR1 is MNHEY, CDR2 SMNVEV, per germline (reference sequence). CDR3 length: 16 amino acids. For the CDR3, the DNA is TGTGCCAGCAGTTTCGGGACAGGGGGCTTTGGAGAGACCCAGTACTTC. Protein: CASSFGTGGFGETQYF.

The genes are TRBV11-2 and TRBJ2-1, with 9 nucleotides matching TRBD2. There are 16 residues in the CDR3. The ends lost 5 bases at V and 1 base at J; junction bases unmatched: 6. Germline V gene data show CDR1 as SGHAT and CDR2 as FQNNGV. CDR3 loop: CASSIRLADSYNEQFF. The CDR3 DNA sequence: TGTGCCAGCAGCATAAGACTAGCGGATTCCTACAATGAGCAGTTCTTC.

This clone was counted between two and nine times. The rearrangement links TRBV5-1 to TRBJ2-5; TRBD2 aligns across 13 bases. J was trimmed by 2 bases and V by 4 bases; bases with no gene match: 2. Germline assignment: CDR1 SGHRS and CDR2 YFSETQ. The CDR3 has 15 residues. CDR3 loop: CASSEGLAGQETQYF. The CDR3 DNA is TGCGCCAGCAGCGAGGGACTAGCGGGGCAAGAGACCCAGTACTTC.